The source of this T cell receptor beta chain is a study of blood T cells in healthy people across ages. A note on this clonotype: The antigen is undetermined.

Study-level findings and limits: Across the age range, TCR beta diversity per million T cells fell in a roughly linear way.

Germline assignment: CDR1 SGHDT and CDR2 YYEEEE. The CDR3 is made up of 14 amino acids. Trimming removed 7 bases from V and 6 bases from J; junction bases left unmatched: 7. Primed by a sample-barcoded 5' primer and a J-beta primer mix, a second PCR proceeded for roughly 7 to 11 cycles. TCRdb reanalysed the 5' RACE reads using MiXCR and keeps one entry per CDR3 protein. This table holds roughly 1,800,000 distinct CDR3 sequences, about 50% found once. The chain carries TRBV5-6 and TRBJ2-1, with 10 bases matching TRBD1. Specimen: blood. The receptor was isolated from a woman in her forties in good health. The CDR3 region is CASFGTGAVNEQFF. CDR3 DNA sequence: TGTGCCAGCTTCGGGACAGGGGCTGTCAATGAGCAGTTCTTC.